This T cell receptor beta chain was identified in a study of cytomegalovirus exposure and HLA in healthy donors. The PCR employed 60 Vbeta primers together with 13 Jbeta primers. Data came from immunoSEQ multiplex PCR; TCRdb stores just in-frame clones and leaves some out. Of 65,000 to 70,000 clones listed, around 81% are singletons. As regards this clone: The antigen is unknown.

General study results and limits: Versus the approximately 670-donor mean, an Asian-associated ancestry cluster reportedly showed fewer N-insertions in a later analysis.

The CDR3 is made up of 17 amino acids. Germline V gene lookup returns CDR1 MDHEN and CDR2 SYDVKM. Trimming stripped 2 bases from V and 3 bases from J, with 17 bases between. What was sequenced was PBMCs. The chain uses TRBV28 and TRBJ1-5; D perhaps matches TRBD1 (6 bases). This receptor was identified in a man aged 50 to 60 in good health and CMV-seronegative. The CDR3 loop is CASSLLRDKGNNQPQHF. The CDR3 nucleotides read TGTGCCAGCAGTTTACTCCGGGACAAAGGGAACAATCAGCCCCAGCATTTT.